This T cell receptor beta chain was sequenced in a study of T cell repertoires in cytomegalovirus infection. TCRdb passed the reads through MiXCR, listing each CDR3 protein once. The sample has tens of thousands of distinct CDR3 sequences, more than 3.5% seen once; the top ten hold less than 5%. The V segment lost 2 bases and the J segment 5 bases; nucleotides outside the gene matches: 11. The CDR3 spans 16 residues. Germline-derived CDR1 and CDR2 are LGHNA and YSLEER. This clonotype was counted many times. The material sequenced was PBMCs. The chain has TRBV4-3 and TRBJ2-7, with TRBD2 matching 8 bases. This TCR came from a human donor in good health (CMV status not recorded). Some clones in this sample may be carry-over from other donors' samples. CDR3 protein: CASSQSHSGGLDEQYF. The CDR3 DNA follows: TGCGCCAGCAGCCAATCGCACAGCGGGGGCCTAGACGAGCAGTACTTC.